The next 5 T cell receptor beta chains were all read from a single sample in a study of CD8 T cells in ankylosing spondylitis. TCRdb processed the 5' RACE reads anew with MiXCR; each CDR3 protein has one entry. The sample lists roughly 69,000 distinct CDR3 sequences, about 5.2% occurring once. Sequences were obtained from blood, either unsorted or a sorted T cell fraction (not recorded which). These receptors came from a male donor with ankylosing spondylitis or in good health (not recorded which).

Ten or more counts support this clonotype. This chain joins TRBV2 and TRBJ1-6; D possibly corresponds to TRBD1 (5 bases). Germline CDR1 is SNHLY and CDR2 is FYNNEI. There are 14 residues in the CDR3. V lost 7 bases to trimming and J lost 7 bases, with 14 bases between them. CDR3 region: CASTSEAGNSPLHF. CDR3 sequence (DNA): TGTGCCAGCACGTCCGAGGCAGGGAATTCACCCCTCCACTTT.

This clonotype occurred many times. The chain combines TRBV2 with TRBJ2-2; D is perhaps TRBD1 (5 bases). The V and J ends lost 7 bases and 4 bases respectively, with 22 bases between them. The CDR3 has 17 amino acids. Germline V gene lookup returns CDR1 SNHLY and CDR2 FYNNEI. In DNA, the CDR3 is TGTGCCAGCATCGCCCTCCGAGTACAGGTCGGCACCGGGGAGCTGTTTTTT. Amino acids: CASIALRVQVGTGELFF. The full variable domain, completed using reference TRBV2 and TRBJ2-2, is EPEVTQTPSHQVTQMGQEVILRCVPISNHLYFYWYRQILGQKVEFLVSFYNNEISEKSEIFDDQFSVERPDGSNFTLKIRSTKLEDSAMYFCASIALRVQVGTGELFFGEGSRLTVL.

A note on this clonotype: A much larger clonotype is one base distant, so this may be a read error. The genes are TRBV20-1 and TRBJ2-1; TRBD2 agrees at 12 bases. CDR3 size: 14 residues. Germline V lookup: CDR1 DFQATT, CDR2 SNEGSKA (reference sequence). The CDR3 reads CSTRSSGGGNEQFF. CDR3 bases: TGCAGTACTAGGTCTAGCGGGGGGGGAAATGAGCAGTTCTTC.

This clonotype was observed many times. The chain carries TRBV20-1 and TRBJ1-1; D is perhaps TRBD1 (5 bases). The CDR3 extends over 15 amino acids. V lost 0 bases to trimming and J lost 4 bases, with 15 bases between them. Germline V CDR1 and CDR2: DFQATT, SNEGSKA (reference sequence). DNA for the CDR3: TGCAGTGCTAGAGATCCCCGGACAATGAGCACTGAAGCTTTCTTT. Protein: CSARDPRTMSTEAFF.

This clonotype has a count of ten or more. The J gene is TRBJ2-2, the V gene TRBV5-1, with 10 bases aligning to TRBD1. In germline, CDR1 is SGHRS, CDR2 YFSETQ. This CDR3 spans 16 amino acids. The J segment lost 1 base and the V segment lost 5 bases, leaving 5 bases of the junction unmatched. In nucleotides, the CDR3 is TGCGCCAGCAGTCCGGGACAGGGGTTGAACACCGGGGAGCTGTTTTTT. Translated: CASSPGQGLNTGELFF. Full variable domain (outside the CDR3, taken from reference TRBV5-1 and TRBJ2-2): KAGVTQTPRYLIKTRGQQVTLSCSPISGHRSVSWYQQTPGQGLQFLFEYFSETQRNKGNFPGRFSGRQFSNSRSEMNVSTLELGDSALYLCASSPGQGLNTGELFFGEGSRLTVL.